The sequence of this TCR beta chain was determined in a study of shared clonotypes between healthy human individuals. This clone was observed a single time. Using immunoSEQ multiplex PCR, the repertoire was profiled, and TCRdb retains in-frame clones only, with some absent. Altogether just under 350,000 clones are present, 73% being singletons, with the ten largest covering about 10%. V was shortened by 4 bases and J by 0 bases, with 10 bases between the two germline ends. This CDR3 region has 16 residues. Germline CDR1 MDHEN, CDR2 SYDVKM. The chain uses TRBV28 and TRBJ2-6; no reliable D call. This sequence was found in a man aged 25-40 years in good health. The specimen sequenced was memory CD4+ T cells sorted from blood. Subset here: CD45RA-negative fraction. The CDR3 nucleotides read TGTGCCAGCAGTTGGGCCAGGAGCTCTGGGGCCAACGTCCTGACTTTC. It yields the protein CASSWARSSGANVLTF.